The source of this T cell receptor (beta chain) is a study of OX40 agonist ivuxolimab in advanced cancers. The wider study: Ivuxolimab, an antibody acting as an agonist of OX40 (CD134), was used to treat patients. Study-wide results and caveats: Near-lowest levels of clonal expansion characterized partial responders at 0.1-3.0 mg/kg.

Assay: immunoSEQ multiplex PCR; the TCRdb copy retains only in-frame clones and omits some. This sample carries roughly 74,000 clones, 80% to 90% of them seen once, and the ten largest clones take less than 0.7%. The germline CDR1 and CDR2 sequences are SGHDT and YYEEEE. Between the trimmed V and J ends, which lost 5 bases and 8 bases, there was a span of 14 bases. This CDR3 has 14 amino acids. With regard to this clone: No antigen is known for it.

The chain has TRBV5-6 and TRBJ1-6; no clear D. Specimen: CD4+ or CD8+ T cells sorted from blood, collected in a trial of the OX40 agonist ivuxolimab. This receptor was obtained from an adult with an advanced solid tumor such as melanoma, head and neck, liver or kidney cancer. The CDR3 loop is CASSRISSDSPLHF. DNA of the CDR3: TGTGCCAGCAGTCGTATTTCCAGCGATTCACCCCTCCACTTT. Full variable domain (remainder filled in from reference TRBV5-6 and TRBJ1-6): DAGVTQSPTHLIKTRGQQVTLRCSPKSGHDTVSWYQQALGQGPQFIFQYYEEEERQRGNFPDRFSGHQFPNYSSELNVNALLLGDSALYLCASSRISSDSPLHFGNGTRLTVT.